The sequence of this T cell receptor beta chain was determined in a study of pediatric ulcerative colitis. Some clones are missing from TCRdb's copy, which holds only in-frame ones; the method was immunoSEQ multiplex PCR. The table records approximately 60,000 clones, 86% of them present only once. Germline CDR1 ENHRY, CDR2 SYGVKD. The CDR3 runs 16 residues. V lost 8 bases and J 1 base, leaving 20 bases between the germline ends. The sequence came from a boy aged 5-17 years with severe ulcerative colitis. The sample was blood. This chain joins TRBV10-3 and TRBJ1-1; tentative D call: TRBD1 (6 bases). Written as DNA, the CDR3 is TGTGCCATCGGGCCCCCATCAGGGGTGGGGAACACTGAAGCTTTCTTT. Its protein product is CAIGPPSGVGNTEAFF.